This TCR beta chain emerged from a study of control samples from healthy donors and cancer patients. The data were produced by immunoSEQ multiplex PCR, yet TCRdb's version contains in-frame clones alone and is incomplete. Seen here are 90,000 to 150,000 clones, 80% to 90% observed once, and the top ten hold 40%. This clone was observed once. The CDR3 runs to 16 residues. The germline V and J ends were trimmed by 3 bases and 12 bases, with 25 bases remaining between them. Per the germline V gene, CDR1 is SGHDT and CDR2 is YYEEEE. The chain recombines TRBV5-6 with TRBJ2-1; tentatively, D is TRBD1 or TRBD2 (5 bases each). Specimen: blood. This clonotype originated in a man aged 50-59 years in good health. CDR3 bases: TGTGCCAGCAGCTGGGATATGGGACGGGGCGTTTTGGGGCAGTTCTTC. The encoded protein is CASSWDMGRGVLGQFF. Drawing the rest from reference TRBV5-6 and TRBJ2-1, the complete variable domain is DAGVTQSPTHLIKTRGQQVTLRCSPKSGHDTVSWYQQALGQGPQFIFQYYEEEERQRGNFPDRFSGHQFPNYSSELNVNALLLGDSALYLCASSWDMGRGVLGQFFGPGTRLTVL.